This T cell receptor beta chain comes out of a study of T cell repertoires in cytomegalovirus infection. About the research overall: Signatures in public TCR beta sequences pointed to both CMV infection and matching HLA type. Study outcomes and limitations: Dominating the ex vivo response were TCR beta clonotypes that were CMV-specific and HLA-C-restricted. Public TCR beta family frequency separated CMV-and-HLA carriers, including in an independent cohort.

This clonotype showed up many times. The antigen is undetermined. The CDR3 spans 15 residues. V was pared by 6 bases and J by 5 bases, with 19 bases between. Germline V gene sequence: CDR1 MNHEY, CDR2 SVGEGT. One entry per CDR3 protein results from TCRdb running MiXCR on the reads. Of around 210,000 distinct CDR3 sequences listed, around 6.6% are singletons. V is TRBV6-2 or TRBV6-3 and J is TRBJ2-5, with D possibly being TRBD1 (6 bases). The sequence came from a human donor in good health (CMV status not recorded). Some clones in this sample may be carry-over from other donors' samples. The material sequenced was PBMCs. The CDR3 region is CASRTRDILGETQYF. CDR3 coding DNA: TGTGCCAGCAGGACCCGGGACATCCTCGGGGAGACCCAGTACTTC.